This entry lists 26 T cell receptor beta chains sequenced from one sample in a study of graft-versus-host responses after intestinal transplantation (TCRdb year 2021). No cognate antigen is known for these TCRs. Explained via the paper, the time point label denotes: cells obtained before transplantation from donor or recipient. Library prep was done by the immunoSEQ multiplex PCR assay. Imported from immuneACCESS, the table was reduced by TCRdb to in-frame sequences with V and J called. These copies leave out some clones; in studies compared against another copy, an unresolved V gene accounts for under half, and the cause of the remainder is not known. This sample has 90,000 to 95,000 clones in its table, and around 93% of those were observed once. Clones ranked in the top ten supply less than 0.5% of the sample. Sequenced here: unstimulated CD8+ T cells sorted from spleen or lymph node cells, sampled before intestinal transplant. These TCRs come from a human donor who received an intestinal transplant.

This CDR3 reads CASGEGLAELSYEQYF. The CDR3, as DNA: TGTGCTAGTGGCGAGGGACTAGCGGAGTTATCCTACGAGCAGTACTTC. The chain recombines TRBV12-5 with TRBJ2-7; 11 bases match TRBD2. Trimming cost V 6 bases and J 1 base; bases outside gene matches: 8. CDR1 LGHNT and CDR2 FRNRAP come from the germline V gene. The CDR3 is 16 residues long.

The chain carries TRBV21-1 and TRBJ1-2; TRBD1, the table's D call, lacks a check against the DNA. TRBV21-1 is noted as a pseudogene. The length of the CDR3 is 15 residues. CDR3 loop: CASILAWAGGYGYTF. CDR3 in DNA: TGTGCCAGCATCTTGGCTTGGGCAGGGGGGTATGGCTACACCTTC.

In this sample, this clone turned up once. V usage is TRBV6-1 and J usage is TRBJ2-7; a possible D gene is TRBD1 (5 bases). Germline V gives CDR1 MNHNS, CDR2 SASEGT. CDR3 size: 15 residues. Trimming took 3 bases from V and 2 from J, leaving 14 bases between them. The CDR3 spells CASSDSAGQAYEQYF. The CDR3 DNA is TGTGCCAGCAGTGATTCTGCCGGACAAGCCTACGAGCAGTACTTC.

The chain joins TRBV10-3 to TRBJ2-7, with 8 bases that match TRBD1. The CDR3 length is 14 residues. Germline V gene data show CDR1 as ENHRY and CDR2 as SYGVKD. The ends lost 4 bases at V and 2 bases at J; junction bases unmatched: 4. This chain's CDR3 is CAISVGDRPYEQYF. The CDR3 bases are TGTGCCATCAGTGTTGGGGACAGGCCCTACGAGCAGTACTTC.

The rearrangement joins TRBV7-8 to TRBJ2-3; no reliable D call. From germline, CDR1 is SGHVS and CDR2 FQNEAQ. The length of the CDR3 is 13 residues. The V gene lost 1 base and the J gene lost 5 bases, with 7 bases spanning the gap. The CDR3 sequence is CASSLVRRDTQYF. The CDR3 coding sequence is TGTGCCAGCAGCTTAGTAAGGAGAGATACGCAGTATTTT. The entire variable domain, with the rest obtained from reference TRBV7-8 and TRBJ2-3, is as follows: GAGVSQSPRYKVAKRGQDVALRCDPISGHVSLFWYQQALGQGPEFLTYFQNEAQLDKSGLPSDRFFAERPEGSVSTLKIQRTQQEDSAVYLCASSLVRRDTQYFGPGTRLTVL.

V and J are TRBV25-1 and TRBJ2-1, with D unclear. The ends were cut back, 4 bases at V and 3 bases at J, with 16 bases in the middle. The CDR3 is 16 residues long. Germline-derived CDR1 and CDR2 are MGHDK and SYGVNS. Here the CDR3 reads CASSVTRVDRYNEQFF. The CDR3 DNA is TGTGCCAGCAGTGTAACCCGGGTGGATCGCTACAATGAGCAGTTCTTC.

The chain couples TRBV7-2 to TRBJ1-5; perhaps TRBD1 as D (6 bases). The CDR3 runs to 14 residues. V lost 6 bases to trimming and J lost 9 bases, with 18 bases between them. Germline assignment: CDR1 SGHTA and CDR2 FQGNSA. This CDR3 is CASSVSRGPLPQHF. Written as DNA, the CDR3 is TGTGCCAGCAGTGTAAGCAGGGGCCCTTTGCCCCAGCATTTT. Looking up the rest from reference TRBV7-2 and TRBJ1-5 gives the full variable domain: GAGVSQSPSNKVTEKGKDVELRCDPISGHTALYWYRQSLGQGLEFLIYFQGNSAPDKSGLPSDRFSAERTGGSVSTLTIQRTQQEDSAVYLCASSVSRGPLPQHFGDGTRLSIL.

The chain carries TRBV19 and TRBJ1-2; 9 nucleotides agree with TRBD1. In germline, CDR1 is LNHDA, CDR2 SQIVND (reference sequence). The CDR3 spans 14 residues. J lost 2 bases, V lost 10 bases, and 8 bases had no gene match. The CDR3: CANLAGTGNYGYTF. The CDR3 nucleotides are TGTGCCAACCTCGCCGGGACAGGGAACTATGGCTACACCTTC.

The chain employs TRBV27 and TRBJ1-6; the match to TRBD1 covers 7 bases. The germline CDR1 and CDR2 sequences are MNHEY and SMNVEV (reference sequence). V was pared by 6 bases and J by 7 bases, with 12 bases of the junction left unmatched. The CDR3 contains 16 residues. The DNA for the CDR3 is TGTGCCAGCAGCCCCAGTGGAGGGGGCTACAATTCACCCCTCCACTTT. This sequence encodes CASSPSGGGYNSPLHF.

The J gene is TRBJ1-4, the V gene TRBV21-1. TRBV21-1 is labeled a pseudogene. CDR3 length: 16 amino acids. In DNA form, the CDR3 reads TGTGCCAGCAGCCTCGAACGGGGGGCGGGGAATGAAAAACTGTTTTTT. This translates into CASSLERGAGNEKLFF.

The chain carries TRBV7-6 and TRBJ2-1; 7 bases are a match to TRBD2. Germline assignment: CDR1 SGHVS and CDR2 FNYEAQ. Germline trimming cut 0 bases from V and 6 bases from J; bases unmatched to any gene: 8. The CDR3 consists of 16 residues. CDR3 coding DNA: TGTGCCAGCAGCTTAGCGCCCGCGGGAGCGGCCAATGAGCAGTTCTTC. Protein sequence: CASSLAPAGAANEQFF.

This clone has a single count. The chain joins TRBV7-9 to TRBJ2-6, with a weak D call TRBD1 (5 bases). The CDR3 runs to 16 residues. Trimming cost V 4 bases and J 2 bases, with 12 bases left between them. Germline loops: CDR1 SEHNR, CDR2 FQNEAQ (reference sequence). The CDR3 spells CASSSIDSAGANVLTF. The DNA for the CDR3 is TGTGCCAGCAGCTCAATAGACAGCGCTGGGGCCAACGTCCTGACTTTC.

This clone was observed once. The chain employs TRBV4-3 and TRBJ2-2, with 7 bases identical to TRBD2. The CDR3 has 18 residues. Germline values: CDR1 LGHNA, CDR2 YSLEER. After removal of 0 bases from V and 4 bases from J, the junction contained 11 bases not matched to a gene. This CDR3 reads CASSQDVWGGPGTGELFF. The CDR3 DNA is TGCGCCAGCAGCCAAGATGTTTGGGGAGGGCCGGGCACCGGGGAGCTGTTTTTT.

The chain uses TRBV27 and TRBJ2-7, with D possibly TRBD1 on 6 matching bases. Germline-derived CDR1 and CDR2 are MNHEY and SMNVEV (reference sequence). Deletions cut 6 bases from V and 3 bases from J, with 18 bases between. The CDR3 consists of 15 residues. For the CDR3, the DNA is TGTGCCAGCAGGCCCGTGGGGGCAGGTGACTACGAGCAGTACTTC. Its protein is CASRPVGAGDYEQYF.

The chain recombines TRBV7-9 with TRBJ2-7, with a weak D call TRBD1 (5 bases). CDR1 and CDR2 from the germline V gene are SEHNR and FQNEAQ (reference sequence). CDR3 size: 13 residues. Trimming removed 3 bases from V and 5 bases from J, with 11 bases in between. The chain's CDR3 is CASSFPGSNEQYF. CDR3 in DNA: TGTGCCAGCAGCTTTCCAGGGTCTAACGAGCAGTACTTC. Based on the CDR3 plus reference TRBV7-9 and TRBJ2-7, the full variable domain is DTGVSQNPRHKITKRGQNVTFRCDPISEHNRLYWYRQTLGQGPEFLTYFQNEAQLEKSRLLSDRFSAERPKGSFSTLEIQRTEQGDSAMYLCASSFPGSNEQYFGPGTRLTVT.

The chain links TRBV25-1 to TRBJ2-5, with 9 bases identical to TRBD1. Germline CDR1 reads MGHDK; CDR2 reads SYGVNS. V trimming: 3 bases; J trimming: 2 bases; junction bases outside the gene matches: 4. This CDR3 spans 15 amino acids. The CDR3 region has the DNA TGTGCCAGCAGTGACGGTGGGACAGGGCAAGAGACCCAGTACTTC. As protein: CASSDGGTGQETQYF.

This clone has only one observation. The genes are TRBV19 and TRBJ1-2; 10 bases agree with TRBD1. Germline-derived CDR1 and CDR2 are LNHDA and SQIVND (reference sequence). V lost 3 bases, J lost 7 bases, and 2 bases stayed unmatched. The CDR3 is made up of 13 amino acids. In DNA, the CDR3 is TGTGCCAGTAGTATGGGGACAGGGGTTGGCTACACCTTC. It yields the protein CASSMGTGVGYTF.

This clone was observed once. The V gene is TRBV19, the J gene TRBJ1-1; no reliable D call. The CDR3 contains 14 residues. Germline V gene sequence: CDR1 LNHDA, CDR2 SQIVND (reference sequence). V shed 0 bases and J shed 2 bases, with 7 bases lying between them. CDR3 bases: TGTGCCAGTAGTATAGATGCGGGAAACACTGAAGCTTTCTTT. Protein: CASSIDAGNTEAFF. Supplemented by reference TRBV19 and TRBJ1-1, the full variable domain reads DGGITQSPKYLFRKEGQNVTLSCEQNLNHDAMYWYRQDPGQGLRLIYYSQIVNDFQKGDIAEGYSVSREKKESFPLTVTSAQKNPTAFYLCASSIDAGNTEAFFGQGTRLTVV.

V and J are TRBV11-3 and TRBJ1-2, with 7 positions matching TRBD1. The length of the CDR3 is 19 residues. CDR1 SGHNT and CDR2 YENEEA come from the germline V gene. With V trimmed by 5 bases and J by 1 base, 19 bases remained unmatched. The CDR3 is CASSPDSTGFLTINYGYTF. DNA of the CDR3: TGTGCCAGCAGCCCCGACTCGACAGGGTTCTTAACCATTAACTATGGCTACACCTTC.

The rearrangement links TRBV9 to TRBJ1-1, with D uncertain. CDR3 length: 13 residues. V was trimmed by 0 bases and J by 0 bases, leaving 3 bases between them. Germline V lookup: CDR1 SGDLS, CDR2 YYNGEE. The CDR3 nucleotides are TGTGCCAGCAGCGTAGCAGTGAACACTGAAGCTTTCTTT. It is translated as CASSVAVNTEAFF.

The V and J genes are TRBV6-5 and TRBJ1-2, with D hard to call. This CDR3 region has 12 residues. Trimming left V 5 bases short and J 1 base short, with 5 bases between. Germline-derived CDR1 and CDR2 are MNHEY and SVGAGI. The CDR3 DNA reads TGTGCCAGCAGTAGCGATAACTATGGCTACACCTTC. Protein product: CASSSDNYGYTF.

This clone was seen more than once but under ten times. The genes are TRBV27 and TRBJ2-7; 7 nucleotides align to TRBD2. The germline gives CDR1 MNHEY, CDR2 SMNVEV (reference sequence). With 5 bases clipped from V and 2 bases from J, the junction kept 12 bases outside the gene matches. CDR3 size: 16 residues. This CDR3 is CASSNEGGQNPYEQYF. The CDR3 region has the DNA TGTGCCAGCAGTAATGAGGGAGGGCAAAACCCCTACGAGCAGTACTTC.

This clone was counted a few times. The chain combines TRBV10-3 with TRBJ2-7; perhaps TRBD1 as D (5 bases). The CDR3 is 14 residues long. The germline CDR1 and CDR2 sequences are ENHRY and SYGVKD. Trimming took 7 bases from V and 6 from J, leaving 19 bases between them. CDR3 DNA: TGTGCCATCAAGGGGAATACAGAGTCCGCCGAGCAGTACTTC. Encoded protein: CAIKGNTESAEQYF.

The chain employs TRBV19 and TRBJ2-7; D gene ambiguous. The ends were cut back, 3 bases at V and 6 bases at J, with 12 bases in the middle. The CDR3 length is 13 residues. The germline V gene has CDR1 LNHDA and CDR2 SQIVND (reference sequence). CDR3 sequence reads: CASSIGGFGEQYF. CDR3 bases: TGTGCCAGTAGTATCGGTGGTTTTGGCGAGCAGTACTTC.

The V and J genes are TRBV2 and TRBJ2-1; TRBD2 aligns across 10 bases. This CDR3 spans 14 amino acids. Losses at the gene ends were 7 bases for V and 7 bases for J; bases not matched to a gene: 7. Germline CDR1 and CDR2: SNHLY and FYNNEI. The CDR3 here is CASTPGLARNEQFF. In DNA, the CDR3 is TGTGCCAGCACCCCGGGACTAGCGAGGAATGAGCAGTTCTTC.

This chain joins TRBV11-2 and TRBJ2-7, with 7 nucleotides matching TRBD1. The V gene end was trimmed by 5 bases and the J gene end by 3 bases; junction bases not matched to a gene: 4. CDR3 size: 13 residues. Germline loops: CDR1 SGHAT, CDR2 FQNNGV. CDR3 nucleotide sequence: TGTGCCAGCAGCCTAGGACAGGACTACGAGCAGTACTTC. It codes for CASSLGQDYEQYF.